Below are 30 T cell receptor beta chains sequenced from a single sample in a study of blood T cell repertoires in COVID-19. Measured with immunoSEQ multiplex PCR; TCRdb has only the in-frame clones, and not every one. The table shows fewer than 300,000 clones, with 70% to 90% occurring only once. The sequenced sample consisted of peripheral blood. All receptors derive from a woman in her twenties or thirties with COVID-19, enrolled during active disease.

The rearrangement joins TRBV6-5 to TRBJ1-1; 11 bases are shared with TRBD1. Germline V CDR1 and CDR2: MNHEY, SVGAGI. J gave up 5 bases and V 0 bases, and 2 bases lay outside the gene matches. This CDR3 is 15 amino acids long. The CDR3 nucleotides read TGTGCCAGCAGTTACTCGGGACAGGGGGTTACTGAAGCTTTCTTT. Its protein is CASSYSGQGVTEAFF.

The J gene is TRBJ1-4, the V gene TRBV19; D is possibly TRBD1 (6 bases). With 6 bases removed from V and 8 bases from J, the gap between germline ends came to 13 bases. Germline loops: CDR1 LNHDA, CDR2 SQIVND (reference sequence). The CDR3 loop spans 13 amino acids. The CDR3 DNA sequence: TGTGCCAGTAGCGGTGGGGGCCGGGAAAAACTGTTTTTT. It is translated as CASSGGGREKLFF.

The chain is built from TRBV5-6 and TRBJ1-5, with 7 bases identical to TRBD1. Germline CDR1 reads SGHDT; CDR2 reads YYEEEE. The CDR3 is 14 residues long. Losses at the gene ends were 4 bases for V and 4 bases for J; bases not matched to a gene: 5. CDR3 DNA: TGTGCCAGCAGCCCCGGGACAGCGAATCAGCCCCAGCATTTT. Translated: CASSPGTANQPQHF.

The chain uses TRBV5-1 and TRBJ2-3; TRBD2 matches at 11 bases. The CDR3 runs 15 residues. CDR1 is SGHRS and CDR2 is YFSETQ in the germline V gene. Trimming cost V 4 bases and J 4 bases; bases outside gene matches: 5. The CDR3 DNA follows: TGCGCCAGCAGCCTGCTAGCGGGGGGATCAGATACGCAGTATTTT. Amino acids: CASSLLAGGSDTQYF.

The V and J genes are TRBV14 and TRBJ2-3; D perhaps matches TRBD2 (6 bases). Per germline, CDR1 SGHDN and CDR2 FVKESK. V lost 0 bases and J 0 bases, leaving 10 bases between the germline ends. The CDR3 spans 16 residues. CDR3 sequence reads: CASSQDGGASTDTQYF. CDR3 bases: TGTGCCAGCAGCCAAGACGGCGGGGCGAGCACAGATACGCAGTATTTT.

The gene calls are TRBV19 and TRBJ2-3; 8 bases line up with TRBD2. Germline V gives CDR1 LNHDA, CDR2 SQIVND (reference sequence). The CDR3 contains 14 residues. V lost 5 bases, J lost 1 base, and 2 bases stayed unmatched. CDR3 in amino acids: CASSGRGGTDTQYF. The CDR3 DNA reads as TGTGCCAGTAGTGGGCGGGGGGGCACAGATACGCAGTATTTT.

The chain carries TRBV18 and TRBJ2-1; a weak D match, TRBD1 (6 bases). V was trimmed by 3 bases and J by 4 bases, leaving 13 bases between them. The CDR3 extends over 15 amino acids. The germline gives CDR1 KGHSH, CDR2 LQKENI. The CDR3 region is CASSPTQGYYNEQFF. The CDR3, as DNA: TGTGCCAGCTCACCGACCCAGGGGTATTACAATGAGCAGTTCTTC.

V gene TRBV2 combines with J gene TRBJ2-1, with a tentative D call TRBD2 (7 bases). The CDR3 length is 13 residues. The ends were cut back, 6 bases at V and 2 bases at J, with 8 bases in the middle. Per the germline V gene, CDR1 is SNHLY and CDR2 is FYNNEI. CDR3 DNA: TGTGCCAGCAGCGGGGGGCCCTACAATGAGCAGTTCTTC. It encodes CASSGGPYNEQFF.

The chain employs TRBV5-1 and TRBJ1-2, with no clear D. V was trimmed by 2 bases and J by 8 bases, leaving 13 bases between them. This CDR3 is built from 13 residues. From germline, CDR1 is SGHRS and CDR2 YFSETQ. This chain's CDR3 is CASSFQTGGGYTF. The CDR3 DNA reads TGCGCCAGCAGCTTTCAGACGGGTGGGGGCTACACCTTC.

The J gene is TRBJ2-7, the V gene TRBV19; 8 nucleotides agree with TRBD1. V shed 3 bases and J 3 bases; nucleotides not matched to a gene: 10. Looked up from germline, CDR1 is LNHDA and CDR2 is SQIVND (reference sequence). The CDR3 consists of 16 residues. CDR3 coding DNA: TGTGCCAGTAGTATTTTCCCGGGACAGGCACTCTACGAGCAGTACTTC. As protein: CASSIFPGQALYEQYF. The full variable domain, rest sourced from reference TRBV19 and TRBJ2-7, is DGGITQSPKYLFRKEGQNVTLSCEQNLNHDAMYWYRQDPGQGLRLIYYSQIVNDFQKGDIAEGYSVSREKKESFPLTVTSAQKNPTAFYLCASSIFPGQALYEQYFGPGTRLTVT.

This chain connects TRBV5-1 to TRBJ1-4; perhaps TRBD1 as D (6 bases). Germline V gene data show CDR1 as SGHRS and CDR2 as YFSETQ. The CDR3 totals 15 residues. V lost 4 bases and J lost 7, with 17 bases in between. The CDR3 loop reads CASSLQGSRGEKLFF. For the CDR3, the DNA is TGCGCCAGCAGCCTACAGGGTAGCAGAGGTGAAAAACTGTTTTTT.

The chain joins TRBV29-1 to TRBJ2-7; tentative D call: TRBD1 (5 bases). The V end was cut by 7 bases, the J end by 0 bases, with 16 bases between. This CDR3 has 14 amino acids. The germline gives CDR1 SQVTM, CDR2 ANQGSEA. The CDR3 is CSARTGLSSYEQYF. Here the CDR3 DNA reads TGCAGCGCCCGCACAGGCCTGAGCTCCTACGAGCAGTACTTC.

This chain uses TRBV10-2 with TRBJ2-5; 14 bases are a match to TRBD2. Germline V gives CDR1 WSHSY, CDR2 SAAADI. The J segment lost 0 bases and the V segment lost 2 bases, leaving 8 bases of the junction unmatched. The CDR3 runs 19 residues. This CDR3 is CASSESGTSGGPYQETQYF. The DNA for the CDR3 is TGCGCCAGCAGTGAGAGCGGGACTAGCGGGGGACCGTACCAAGAGACCCAGTACTTC.

The V gene is TRBV6-5, the J gene TRBJ1-1; D remains ambiguous. Looked up from germline, CDR1 is MNHEY and CDR2 is SVGAGI. Trimming took 3 bases from V and 4 from J, leaving 9 bases between them. The CDR3 covers 13 residues. The CDR3 protein is CASSYSRVTEAFF. The CDR3 DNA is TGTGCCAGCAGTTATAGCCGAGTCACTGAAGCTTTCTTT.

The chain has TRBV4-1 and TRBJ2-7; the match to TRBD1 covers 8 bases. This CDR3 is 18 amino acids long. Germline CDR1 reads MGHRA; CDR2 reads YSYEKL. V gave up 0 bases and J gave up 6 bases; unmatched junction bases: 16. CDR3 DNA sequence: TGCGCCAGCAGCCAAGATCGCGAAGGGACAGGTTTGAGCCGCGAGCAGTACTTC. The encoded protein is CASSQDREGTGLSREQYF.

A remark on this clone: Other DNA sequences in this sample translate to the same CDR3. V usage is TRBV9 and J usage is TRBJ2-7; no firm D call. Trimming pared 0 bases from V and 4 bases from J, leaving 23 bases between. This CDR3 has 18 residues. The germline CDR1 and CDR2 sequences are SGDLS and YYNGEE. The CDR3 nucleotides are TGTGCCAGCAGCGTAGAAGCGCAGATATATGGCAGACCTTACGAGCAGTACTTC. Protein sequence: CASSVEAQIYGRPYEQYF.

The CDR3 DNA reads as TGTGCCAGCAGTTATCTCGGAGGTGTCTATAATACGCAGTATTTT. It yields the protein CASSYLGGVYNTQYF. The V gene is TRBV6-5, the J gene TRBJ2-3; a possible D gene is TRBD2 (5 bases). CDR1 is MNHEY, CDR2 SVGAGI, per germline. The CDR3 sequence is 15 residues long. Trimming shortened V by 3 bases and J by 7 bases, and 17 bases separated the two germline ends.

The chain employs TRBV19 and TRBJ2-2; 7 nucleotides line up with TRBD1. Germline-derived CDR1 and CDR2 are LNHDA and SQIVND (reference sequence). The CDR3 is 14 residues long. The ends lost 8 bases at V and 6 bases at J; junction bases unmatched: 9. CDR3 protein: CASRWDSRPGELFF. CDR3 nucleotide sequence: TGTGCCAGTCGCTGGGACAGTCGTCCCGGGGAGCTGTTTTTT.

The chain combines TRBV30 with TRBJ2-1; the D is unclear. Between the trimmed V and J ends, which lost 4 bases and 0 bases, there was a span of 10 bases. The CDR3 sequence is 14 residues long. Germline assignment: CDR1 GTSNPN and CDR2 SVGIG (reference sequence). CDR3 nucleotides: TGTGCCTGGATCTCAGTAACCTCCTACAATGAGCAGTTCTTC. Translation gives CAWISVTSYNEQFF.

The chain carries TRBV24-1 and TRBJ1-2; maybe TRBD1 (6 bases). Germline V CDR1 and CDR2: KGHDR, SFDVKD. This CDR3 region has 13 residues. Trimming cost V 3 bases and J 5 bases, with 9 bases left between them. The CDR3 region has the DNA TGTGCCACCAGTGATACAGGGCAGTATGGCTACACCTTC. Protein: CATSDTGQYGYTF.

The V call is TRBV28, the J call TRBJ1-2; D is uncertain. The CDR3 is 12 residues long. Germline V CDR1 and CDR2: MDHEN, SYDVKM. Trimming took 4 bases from V and 4 from J, leaving 7 bases between them. In DNA form, the CDR3 reads TGTGCCAGCAGTTCTCAGGCCTATGGCTACACCTTC. Translation gives CASSSQAYGYTF.

This clone was seen a few times. V and J are TRBV28 and TRBJ1-1; the D is unclear. Germline V lookup: CDR1 MDHEN, CDR2 SYDVKM. CDR3 length: 11 residues. V gave up 7 bases and J gave up 11 bases, with 14 bases separating them. DNA for the CDR3: TGTGCCAGCACCTTAGGCCCGGGGGCTTTCTTT. This codes for CASTLGPGAFF.

The chain uses TRBV6-2 or TRBV6-3 and TRBJ2-7; TRBD2 aligns across 9 bases. CDR1 MNHEY and CDR2 SVGEGT come from the germline V gene. This CDR3 region has 15 residues. J was trimmed by 4 bases and V by 0 bases; bases with no gene match: 4. CDR3: CASSYSAGGPYEQYF. The CDR3 coding sequence is TGTGCCAGCAGTTACTCGGCGGGGGGGCCATACGAGCAGTACTTC.

V usage is TRBV2 and J usage is TRBJ1-2, with D possibly TRBD1 on 6 matching bases. The CDR3 spans 15 residues. With 7 bases removed from V and 0 bases from J, the gap between germline ends came to 15 bases. CDR1 is SNHLY, CDR2 FYNNEI, per germline. DNA of the CDR3: TGTGCCAGCAACCAACAGGGTTTAGCTAACTATGGCTACACCTTC. This encodes CASNQQGLANYGYTF.

The CDR3 here is CASSKPRSGHSSYEQYF. The CDR3 DNA follows: TGTGCCAGTAGTAAACCAAGGTCAGGCCACAGCTCCTACGAGCAGTACTTC. The chain joins TRBV19 to TRBJ2-7; D not certain. The CDR3 spans 17 residues. Deletions cut 4 bases from V and 0 bases from J, with 19 bases between. Germline V gene lookup returns CDR1 LNHDA and CDR2 SQIVND (reference sequence).

The genes are TRBV4-1 and TRBJ2-1, with TRBD2 matching 8 bases. Trimming removed 0 bases from V and 8 bases from J; junction bases left unmatched: 9. The germline gives CDR1 MGHRA, CDR2 YSYEKL. CDR3 length: 16 residues. The CDR3 loop is CASSQEKRGGLDEQFF. The CDR3, as DNA: TGCGCCAGCAGCCAAGAAAAACGGGGGGGCCTCGATGAGCAGTTCTTC.

The J gene is TRBJ2-1, the V gene TRBV5-4; TRBD2 is a possible D gene (5 bases). CDR1 is SGHNT and CDR2 is YYREEE in the germline V gene (reference sequence). V was shortened by 6 bases and J by 2 bases, with 18 bases between the two germline ends. The CDR3 length is 16 residues. CDR3 sequence: CASTLDRGRAYNEQFF. The CDR3 DNA reads TGTGCCAGCACCCTGGACCGGGGTAGGGCCTACAATGAGCAGTTCTTC.

This rearrangement joins TRBV6-4 to TRBJ1-6, with TRBD1 matching 7 bases. V lost 7 bases to trimming and J lost 10 bases; unmatched junction nucleotides: 10. Germline CDR1 MRHNA, CDR2 SNTAGT. The CDR3 loop spans 14 amino acids. The CDR3, as DNA: TGTGCCAGCAACAGGGACAGAGAGAACTCACCCCTCCACTTT. Its translation is CASNRDRENSPLHF.

The chain links TRBV5-1 to TRBJ2-3; 7 bases line up with TRBD2. Germline lookup yields CDR1 SGHRS and CDR2 YFSETQ. The CDR3 contains 15 residues. V was pared by 3 bases and J by 4 bases, with 8 bases of the junction left unmatched. The CDR3 coding sequence is TGCGCCAGCAGCTATTACGGGGGGACCCCAGATACGCAGTATTTT. Amino acid sequence: CASSYYGGTPDTQYF.

The V gene is TRBV11-2, the J gene TRBJ2-3; D possibly corresponds to TRBD2 (5 bases). Germline CDR1 SGHAT, CDR2 FQNNGV. The CDR3 sequence is 15 residues long. V lost 2 bases, J lost 4 bases, and 13 bases lay in between. The CDR3 region has the DNA TGTGCCAGCAGCTTAAGTGGCTACGGGGCAGATACGCAGTATTTT. Its translation: CASSLSGYGADTQYF.